A single sample gave rise to the 13 T cell receptor beta chains below, sequenced in a study of cytomegalovirus exposure and HLA in healthy donors. A multiplex PCR was run with 60 Vbeta primers and 13 Jbeta primers. Assay: immunoSEQ multiplex PCR; the TCRdb copy retains only in-frame clones and omits some. The repertoire consists of about 170,000 clones, with over 70% occurring once and the leading ten covering 0.95% to 1.5%. What was sequenced was PBMCs. These receptors all stem from a boy aged 2 to 10 in good health and CMV-seronegative.

V gene TRBV2 combines with J gene TRBJ2-2, with TRBD1 identical over 11 bases. Germline-derived CDR1 and CDR2 are SNHLY and FYNNEI. This CDR3 is built from 14 residues. Trimming removed 8 bases from V and 6 bases from J; junction bases left unmatched: 5. CDR3 sequence reads: CASQRTGGPGELFF. In DNA, the CDR3 is TGTGCCAGCCAACGGACAGGGGGCCCCGGGGAGCTGTTTTTT.

The chain recombines TRBV29-1 with TRBJ1-1; TRBD1 matches 8 bases. With V trimmed by 3 bases and J by 3 bases, 0 bases remained unmatched. The germline V gene has CDR1 SQVTM and CDR2 ANQGSEA. The CDR3 consists of 12 residues. CDR3 amino acids: CSVDRGHTEAFF. CDR3 nucleotide sequence: TGCAGCGTTGACAGGGGGCACACTGAAGCTTTCTTT.

V is TRBV6-1 and J is TRBJ1-1; 11 nucleotides align to TRBD1. Germline CDR1 and CDR2: MNHNS and SASEGT. Trimming removed 6 bases from V and 3 bases from J; junction bases left unmatched: 3. The CDR3 sequence is 14 residues long. The CDR3 coding sequence is TGTGCCAGCAGGAGGGGACAGGGGGACACTGAAGCTTTCTTT. This encodes CASRRGQGDTEAFF.

V usage is TRBV19 and J usage is TRBJ2-7; TRBD1 matches at 10 bases. V trimming: 8 bases; J trimming: 3 bases; junction bases outside the gene matches: 1. This CDR3 has 12 amino acids. Germline CDR1 is LNHDA and CDR2 is SQIVND (reference sequence). CDR3 nucleotides: TGTGCCAGTGGACAGGGGGTCTACGAGCAGTACTTC. This gives the protein CASGQGVYEQYF. Looking up the rest from reference TRBV19 and TRBJ2-7 gives the full variable domain: DGGITQSPKYLFRKEGQNVTLSCEQNLNHDAMYWYRQDPGQGLRLIYYSQIVNDFQKGDIAEGYSVSREKKESFPLTVTSAQKNPTAFYLCASGQGVYEQYFGPGTRLTVT.

This clone has a handful of counts. The chain employs TRBV7-9 and TRBJ2-1; 8 nucleotides match TRBD1. Germline CDR1 SEHNR, CDR2 FQNEAQ (reference sequence). J lost 9 bases, V lost 4 bases, and 5 bases had no gene match. The CDR3 runs to 13 residues. The CDR3 reads CASSSDRVGEQFF. The DNA for the CDR3 is TGTGCCAGCAGCTCGGACAGGGTAGGTGAGCAGTTCTTC.

V gene TRBV7-9 combines with J gene TRBJ2-3; 7 bases are shared with TRBD2. CDR3 length: 15 amino acids. CDR1 and CDR2 (germline): SEHNR, FQNEAQ (reference sequence). V was pared by 6 bases and J by 0 bases, with 6 bases of the junction left unmatched. DNA for the CDR3: TGTGCCAGCAGTTCAAGCGGGACCAGCACAGATACGCAGTATTTT. Translating it yields CASSSSGTSTDTQYF.

CDR3 sequence (DNA): TGTGCCAGCAGGAAACTTGACATGCTTTCCGATGGCTACACCTTC. As protein: CASRKLDMLSDGYTF. The chain couples TRBV6-5 to TRBJ1-2; D unclear. The germline gives CDR1 MNHEY, CDR2 SVGAGI. V lost 6 bases and J 6 bases, leaving 20 bases between the germline ends. CDR3 length: 15 residues.

The chain joins TRBV7-9 to TRBJ2-4; TRBD2 agrees at 7 bases. The CDR3 consists of 15 residues. CDR1 and CDR2 (germline): SEHNR, FQNEAQ (reference sequence). V dropped 4 bases and J dropped 0; count of bases not matched to a gene: 3. The CDR3 spells CASSSLAAAKNIQYF. CDR3 nucleotides: TGTGCCAGCAGCTCCCTAGCGGCAGCCAAAAACATTCAGTACTTC. Supplemented by reference TRBV7-9 and TRBJ2-4, the full variable domain reads DTGVSQNPRHKITKRGQNVTFRCDPISEHNRLYWYRQTLGQGPEFLTYFQNEAQLEKSRLLSDRFSAERPKGSFSTLEIQRTEQGDSAMYLCASSSLAAAKNIQYFGAGTRLSVL.

The J gene is TRBJ2-7, the V gene TRBV11-2; D is ambiguous. V was pared by 5 bases and J by 7 bases, with 15 bases between. The germline V gene has CDR1 SGHAT and CDR2 FQNNGV. The CDR3 loop spans 13 amino acids. The CDR3 sequence is CASSQPGAREQYF. The DNA for the CDR3 is TGTGCCAGCAGCCAGCCCGGAGCGCGGGAGCAGTACTTC.

This clone occurred a few times. This rearrangement joins TRBV10-3 to TRBJ2-1, with 10 bases identical to TRBD1. V was pared by 8 bases and J by 2 bases, with 6 bases of the junction left unmatched. Germline V gives CDR1 ENHRY, CDR2 SYGVKD. CDR3 length: 15 residues. The CDR3 DNA reads as TGTGCCATCCAGACAGGGGGCGAAACCTACAATGAGCAGTTCTTC. The encoded protein is CAIQTGGETYNEQFF.

The rearrangement links TRBV6-6 to TRBJ2-7, with 13 bases aligning to TRBD2. V gave up 6 bases and J gave up 7 bases; unmatched junction bases: 9. CDR1 MNHNY and CDR2 SVGAGI come from the germline V gene (reference sequence). This CDR3 region has 15 residues. The CDR3 sequence is CASSPLAGGPQEQYF. The DNA for the CDR3 is TGTGCCAGCAGCCCACTAGCGGGAGGGCCTCAGGAGCAGTACTTC.

To note about this clone: The same CDR3 arises from other DNA sequences in this sample as well. The rearrangement joins TRBV28 to TRBJ2-7, with 8 nucleotides matching TRBD2. V shed 2 bases, J shed 1 base, and the junction held 1 base outside the gene matches. The CDR3 length is 14 residues. Per germline, CDR1 MDHEN and CDR2 SYDVKM. CDR3 region: CASSLAGGSYEQYF. Here the CDR3 DNA reads TGTGCCAGCAGTTTAGCGGGAGGTTCCTACGAGCAGTACTTC.

The chain has TRBV2 and TRBJ2-1; 9 nucleotides line up with TRBD2. The CDR3 spans 14 residues. Germline V gene data show CDR1 as SNHLY and CDR2 as FYNNEI. Germline trimming cut 4 bases from V and 9 bases from J; bases unmatched to any gene: 7. The CDR3 protein is CASSVGTSSGEQFF. The CDR3, as DNA: TGTGCCAGCAGTGTGGGGACTAGCAGCGGTGAGCAGTTCTTC.